The rows below give T cell receptor beta chains drawn from one sample of a study of blood T cell repertoires in COVID-19. The table came from immunoSEQ multiplex PCR; TCRdb's copy has only in-frame clones and leaves some out. This sample carries about 61,000 clones, more than 60% of them seen once, and the ten largest clones take 4.5% to 7%. The sequenced sample was peripheral blood. Receptors were obtained from a woman aged 70 to 79 with acute or convalescent COVID-19. Each CDR3 is given with its conserved first and last residue.

CDR3 length | V gene | CDR3 protein
15 | TRBV11-1 | CASSLLGTRGTEAFF
15 | TRBV27 | CARRRDRGRDTEAFF
15 | TRBV5-6 | CASSPRQSSTDTQYF
13 | TRBV12-3/TRBV12-4 | CASSLKPNYGYTF
14 | TRBV28 | CASRGAPSNQPQHF
14 | TRBV18 | CASSPQDSQETQYF
15 | TRBV7-2 | CASSRLAEASYEQYF
15 | TRBV2 | CASRVTGGSNYGYTF
15 | TRBV15 | CATSRERGPHYEQYF
13 | TRBV7-9 | CASSSTREGTQYF
14 | TRBV11-3 | CASSPRDKQETQYF
15 | TRBV5-8 | CASSLGGSSTDTQYF
14 | TRBV27 | CASSPQIWNSPLHF
11 | TRBV20-1 | CSARWLDEQYF
17 | TRBV28 | CASSSPEAGQLNYGYTF
12 | TRBV5-1 | CASIDFQETQYF
15 | TRBV2 | CASNLAGGPNNEQFF
14 | TRBV10-3 | CAISELAGGETQYF
15 | TRBV7-2 | CASSQIQGKPSPLHF
15 | TRBV7-8 | CASSLRASGASEQFF
12 | TRBV9 | CASSVAGSEAFF
16 | TRBV19 | CASTHPGGGTGNTIYF
17 | TRBV24-1 | CATSDLDPRLNTGELFF
15 | TRBV6-5 | CASRSPGHDNQPQHF
16 | TRBV11-2 | CASRDRRSIRSTEAFF
14 | TRBV2 | CASSDSGGATEQYF
12 | TRBV5-1 | CASSLIGETQYF
15 | TRBV13 | CASSLLAGGLHEQYF
17 | TRBV4-1 | CASSQEASGSSSYEQYF
14 | TRBV5-1 | CASSGQGANYGYTF
16 | TRBV7-9 | CASSFAGGLNTGELFF
16 | TRBV6-6 | CASNAPGQQSNYGYTF
14 | TRBV27 | CASSPRVSNQPQHF
15 | TRBV7-9 | CATSTSGSNTDTQYF
15 | TRBV9 | CASSPRGADTGELFF
14 | TRBV5-4 | CASSPSGSKNIQYF
16 | TRBV6-2/TRBV6-3 | CASSLRLAGNTGELFF
16 | TRBV29-1 | CSVDSASTSGVETQYF
18 | TRBV24-1 | CATSDTRWVSGETDTQYF
14 | TRBV7-3 | CASSHSGSTDTQYF
13 | TRBV21-1 | CATTGGIGTEAFF
17 | TRBV7-3 | CASSLSPSGGPLDEQFF
11 | TRBV20-1 | CSARDREGYTF
14 | TRBV10-3 | CAISPGGALDEQYF
18 | TRBV5-1 | CASTDGRLAGGRSYEQYF
15 | TRBV7-2 | CASRTGGANTGELFF
15 | TRBV7-9 | CASSLDRGRVDTQYF
15 | TRBV11-1 | CASTPSGELKETQYF
16 | TRBV18 | CASSSSDSSFSYEQYF
13 | TRBV19 | CASRRGQHYGYTF
12 | TRBV29-1 | CSVVGGKDTQYF
14 | TRBV5-1 | CASSRTGMNTEAFF
14 | TRBV5-6 | CASSFTERGSPLHF
17 | TRBV19 | CASIKGLAGGNTGELFF
11 | TRBV6-5 | CASRDRGEQYF
14 | TRBV5-4 | CASSLAGTAYGYTF
15 | TRBV4-1 | CASSQSKGEYYEQYF
15 | TRBV5-1 | CASSSISGVGETQYF
15 | TRBV27 | CASSSPGRAWHEQYF
15 | TRBV6-4 | CASKEGSGGADEQFF